The rows below give T cell receptor beta chains drawn from one sample of a study of T-cell reconstitution after alpha-beta-depleted transplantation in children. Each CDR3 protein gets one entry after TCRdb re-called the PCR reads with MiXCR. Seen here are around 380,000 distinct CDR3 sequences, approximately 10% observed once, and the top ten hold 4.5% to 7%. Source: PBMCs from the stem cell graft donor, taken from the stem cell graft. These TCRs come from a human donor who donated a stem cell graft to a child with acute myeloid leukemia. CDR3s include the opening cysteine and the closing phenylalanine or tryptophan. The D gene is left open where the match is weak. The size entry is marked missing in some rows and otherwise reads once, few, many or a size class.

D gene: .
V gene: TRBV7-8
J gene: TRBJ2-2
clone size: few
CDR3 DNA: TGTGCCAGCACAAATGGGCCCAGGGGTACCGGGGAGCTGTTTTTT
CDR3 protein: CASTNGPRGTGELFF

D gene: TRBD2
V gene: TRBV7-9
J gene: TRBJ2-3
clone size: few
CDR3 DNA: TGTGCCAGCAGCCCCAGAGCGGGAGGGGCAGATACGCAGTATTTT
CDR3 protein: CASSPRAGGADTQYF

D gene: TRBD1
V gene: TRBV29-1
J gene: TRBJ2-5
clone size: few
CDR3 DNA: TGCAGCGTTGAGGGGACAGGGAGAGAGACCCAGTACTTC
CDR3 protein: CSVEGTGRETQYF

D gene: TRBD2
V gene: TRBV7-2
J gene: TRBJ2-1
clone size: few
CDR3 DNA: TGTGCCAGCAGCTTGAGACTAGCGGGAGGGGTGGATGAGCAGTTCTTC
CDR3 protein: CASSLRLAGGVDEQFF

D gene: TRBD1
V gene: TRBV6-1
J gene: TRBJ1-1
clone size: .
CDR3 DNA: TGTGCCAGCAGTGGGGGACAGCGACTGAACACTGAAGCTTTCTTT
CDR3 protein: CASSGGQRLNTEAFF

D gene: TRBD2
V gene: TRBV12-3/TRBV12-4
J gene: TRBJ2-3
clone size: .
CDR3 DNA: TGTGCCAGCAGTGAACTAGCGGGCACAGATACGCAGTATTTT
CDR3 protein: CASSELAGTDTQYF

D gene: TRBD1
V gene: TRBV20-1
J gene: TRBJ1-2
clone size: few
CDR3 DNA: TGCAGTGCTAGAGAGGCGCAGGGGGTCGGAGGCTACACCTTC
CDR3 protein: CSAREAQGVGGYTF

D gene: TRBD1
V gene: TRBV7-2
J gene: TRBJ1-5
clone size: .
CDR3 DNA: TGTGCCAGCAGCAACACAGGGGTACAGCCCCAGCATTTT
CDR3 protein: CASSNTGVQPQHF

D gene: TRBD2
V gene: TRBV20-1
J gene: TRBJ2-1
clone size: few
CDR3 DNA: TGCAGTGCTAGTAGGCTAGCGGGGCACAATGAGCAGTTCTTC
CDR3 protein: CSASRLAGHNEQFF

D gene: .
V gene: TRBV5-1
J gene: TRBJ2-7
clone size: few
CDR3 DNA: TGCGCCAGCAGCTTCGAGGCCGTGGTACGGGACAAATATTACGAGCAGTACTTC
CDR3 protein: CASSFEAVVRDKYYEQYF

D gene: .
V gene: TRBV7-9
J gene: TRBJ2-1
clone size: .
CDR3 DNA: TGTGCCAGCAGCTTAGACTTCCCCGATGAGCAGTTCTTC
CDR3 protein: CASSLDFPDEQFF

D gene: .
V gene: TRBV5-1
J gene: TRBJ2-5
clone size: .
CDR3 DNA: TGCGCCAGCAGCGGACTGACTCAAGAGACCCAGTACTTC
CDR3 protein: CASSGLTQETQYF

D gene: .
V gene: TRBV20-1
J gene: TRBJ1-4
clone size: few
CDR3 DNA: TGCAGTGCTAGGCGAAAGCAAGCGGCGATGCAGAAACTGTTTTTT
CDR3 protein: CSARRKQAAMQKLFF

D gene: TRBD1
V gene: TRBV10-2
J gene: TRBJ2-7
clone size: .
CDR3 DNA: TGCGCCAGCATCGGGACCGACAGGGGGCTATACGAGCAGTACTTC
CDR3 protein: CASIGTDRGLYEQYF

D gene: TRBD1
V gene: TRBV6-5
J gene: TRBJ1-5
clone size: many
CDR3 DNA: TGTGCCAGCAGTACCGGACAGGGGCTCAATCAGCCCCAGCATTTT
CDR3 protein: CASSTGQGLNQPQHF

D gene: .
V gene: TRBV27
J gene: TRBJ1-1
clone size: many
CDR3 DNA: TGTGCCAGCACCTCAGGGCTCGGGAACACTGAAGCTTTCTTT
CDR3 protein: CASTSGLGNTEAFF

D gene: .
V gene: TRBV14
J gene: TRBJ1-2
clone size: few
CDR3 DNA: TGTGCCAGCAGCCACGGCACCGGTGGCTACACCTTC
CDR3 protein: CASSHGTGGYTF